The clone carrying this TCR beta chain was found many times. This specimen comes from a study of human T cells and chemical hapten exposure. For the study at large: Upper-back patches of 0.01% DPC were read at 6 days.

TCRdb independently ran MiXCR on the RACE reads; one entry per CDR3 protein. Of 100,000 or so distinct CDR3 sequences in the sample, 8% to 13% were seen once. The time point is: patch test 1, 2 weeks after DPC sensitization. The treatment denotes: therapeutic diphenylcyclopropenone sensitization with weekly scalp DPC. Researchers sampled blood before each patch test went on. Total RNA was isolated from whole blood that had not been fractionated. This specimen consisted of whole blood, obtained in connection with sensitization to the hapten diphenylcyclopropenone (DPC). This receptor was identified in a woman in her 40s with alopecia areata. Some clones in this sample may be carry-over from other donors' samples.

This CDR3 is CATSDFLEGDNEQFF. The CDR3 DNA reads TGTGCCACCAGTGATTTTTTGGAGGGAGACAATGAGCAGTTCTTC. The V and J genes are TRBV24-1 and TRBJ2-1, with D perhaps TRBD2 (6 bases). Trimming cost V 1 base and J 5 bases, with 11 bases left between them. CDR3 length equals 15 residues. Germline V gene sequence: CDR1 KGHDR, CDR2 SFDVKD.